One sample yielded the 28 T cell receptor beta chains listed below, sequenced in a study of cytomegalovirus exposure and HLA in healthy donors. Generated by immunoSEQ multiplex PCR, the TCRdb table keeps only in-frame clones and is missing some. The profile covers a few hundred thousand clones, with 80% to 90% appearing a single time and roughly 0.99% taken by the ten largest. What was sequenced was PBMCs. Receptor source: a woman aged 18-29 years in good health and CMV-seronegative.

The chain couples TRBV5-1 to TRBJ2-7; 7 bases are a match to TRBD2. Per germline, CDR1 SGHRS and CDR2 YFSETQ. CDR3 length: 14 amino acids. Trimming cost V 5 bases and J 0 bases; bases outside gene matches: 5. For the CDR3, the DNA is TGCGCCAGCAGTCGAACGGGAGGCTCCTACGAGCAGTACTTC. Amino acid sequence: CASSRTGGSYEQYF.

V and J are TRBV10-2 and TRBJ2-7; 7 bases agree with TRBD2. This CDR3 spans 15 amino acids. The ends lost 5 bases at V and 0 bases at J; junction bases unmatched: 7. Germline CDR1 is WSHSY and CDR2 is SAAADI. CDR3 coding DNA: TGCGCCAGCAGTAGACGACTAGCCGACTCCTACGAGCAGTACTTC. It encodes CASSRRLADSYEQYF.

The chain has TRBV6-1 and TRBJ2-1, with 9 bases fitting TRBD2. J lost 8 bases, V lost 4 bases, and 9 bases had no gene match. The CDR3 is 15 amino acids. Germline V lookup: CDR1 MNHNS, CDR2 SASEGT. This chain's CDR3 is CASSVLRGGVDEQFF. The DNA of the CDR3 is TGTGCCAGCAGTGTACTGCGGGGGGGGGTCGATGAGCAGTTCTTC.

The J gene is TRBJ2-5, the V gene TRBV7-3, with D possibly being TRBD2 (5 bases). Looked up from germline, CDR1 is SGHTA and CDR2 is FQGTGA. The CDR3 runs 13 residues. V was shortened by 3 bases and J by 5 bases, with 10 bases between the two germline ends. The CDR3 DNA reads TGTGCCAGCAGCTTCGGACGAGGGGAGACCCAGTACTTC. As protein: CASSFGRGETQYF.

The sample holds a few counts of this clone. The chain uses TRBV19 and TRBJ2-7; D perhaps matches TRBD2 (5 bases). CDR3 length equals 14 residues. Deletions cut 6 bases from V and 2 bases from J, with 14 bases between. Per germline, CDR1 LNHDA and CDR2 SQIVND (reference sequence). This CDR3 is CASRSSRGPYEQYF. The CDR3 DNA follows: TGTGCCAGTAGGTCTTCTCGGGGTCCCTACGAGCAGTACTTC.

The rearrangement links TRBV10-1 to TRBJ2-5, with a tentative D call TRBD1 (6 bases). The CDR3 length is 14 residues. V shed 0 bases and J shed 4 bases, with 9 bases lying between them. Germline lookup yields CDR1 WNHNN and CDR2 SYGVQD (reference sequence). The CDR3 DNA is TGCGCCAGCAGTGAGTCGGACAGTCGAGAGACCCAGTACTTC. It yields the protein CASSESDSRETQYF.

The chain recombines TRBV11-2 with TRBJ2-1; D may be TRBD2 (5 bases). Trimming removed 5 bases at V and 15 bases at J, with 20 bases between. There are 13 residues in the CDR3. Per the germline V gene, CDR1 is SGHAT and CDR2 is FQNNGV. The CDR3 sequence is CASSPEGRSSRFF. Written as DNA, the CDR3 is TGTGCCAGCAGCCCCGAGGGTCGGTCTAGCCGGTTCTTC.

This chain connects TRBV27 to TRBJ2-1; 7 bases align to TRBD2. The CDR3 runs 15 residues. V was pared by 10 bases and J by 2 bases, with 11 bases of the junction left unmatched. Per the germline V gene, CDR1 is MNHEY and CDR2 is SMNVEV (reference sequence). The CDR3 nucleotides read TGTGCCACCCTGCTCGGGGAGGGGACCTACAATGAGCAGTTCTTC. Its translation is CATLLGEGTYNEQFF.

The chain combines TRBV28 with TRBJ2-5; maybe TRBD1 (6 bases). Trimming left V 6 bases short and J 2 bases short, with 22 bases between. CDR3 size: 17 residues. Germline V CDR1 and CDR2: MDHEN, SYDVKM. The CDR3 region is CASSRRAGTPYQETQYF. CDR3 DNA sequence: TGTGCCAGCAGCCGCAGAGCCGGGACACCGTATCAAGAGACCCAGTACTTC.

J is TRBJ1-2 and V is TRBV5-1; 9 nucleotides align to TRBD1. V was pared by 6 bases and J by 4 bases, with 7 bases of the junction left unmatched. This CDR3 is 14 amino acids long. Germline V gene data show CDR1 as SGHRS and CDR2 as YFSETQ. CDR3 loop: CASTIGTGFYGYTF. DNA of the CDR3: TGCGCCAGCACGATTGGGACAGGGTTCTATGGCTACACCTTC.

The sample holds one count of this clone. This chain links TRBV28 with TRBJ1-5; unclear D gene. The CDR3 is made up of 15 amino acids. Trimming shortened V by 7 bases and J by 0 bases, and 13 bases separated the two germline ends. CDR1 is MDHEN and CDR2 is SYDVKM in the germline V gene. The chain's CDR3 is CASTDGGGSNQPQHF. The CDR3 nucleotides are TGTGCCAGCACCGATGGCGGTGGTAGCAATCAGCCCCAGCATTTT.

This clone was found once. The gene calls are TRBV9 and TRBJ2-7; 7 nucleotides align to TRBD1. This CDR3 has 15 residues. CDR1 and CDR2 (germline): SGDLS, YYNGEE. V lost 0 bases to trimming and J lost 0 bases; unmatched junction nucleotides: 3. Written as DNA, the CDR3 is TGTGCCAGCAGCGTAGGCGGACAGGACTCCTACGAGCAGTACTTC. Encoded protein: CASSVGGQDSYEQYF.

This rearrangement joins TRBV5-4 to TRBJ1-4; D gene ambiguous. Between the trimmed V and J ends, which lost 9 bases and 2 bases, there was a span of 11 bases. Germline V gives CDR1 SGHNT, CDR2 YYREEE (reference sequence). The CDR3 sequence is 13 residues long. CDR3 bases: TGTGCCACCAAGGAGGGTACTAATGAAAAACTGTTTTTT. Translation gives CATKEGTNEKLFF. Full variable domain (missing parts from reference TRBV5-4 and TRBJ1-4): ETGVTQSPTHLIKTRGQQVTLRCSSQSGHNTVSWYQQALGQGPQFIFQYYREEENGRGNFPPRFSGLQFPNYSSELNVNALELDDSALYLCATKEGTNEKLFFGSGTQLSVL.

The rearrangement joins TRBV7-8 to TRBJ2-3, with D possibly being TRBD2 (6 bases). Germline V gene sequence: CDR1 SGHVS, CDR2 FQNEAQ. The CDR3 runs 15 residues. With 5 bases removed from V and 1 base from J, the gap between germline ends came to 13 bases. Here the CDR3 reads CASSLRGIGTDTQYF. The DNA for the CDR3 is TGTGCCAGCAGCCTCCGGGGGATCGGCACAGATACGCAGTATTTT.

A remark on this clone: Different DNA sequences within this sample yield the same CDR3. V gene TRBV9 combines with J gene TRBJ2-7; 11 bases agree with TRBD1. Germline V lookup: CDR1 SGDLS, CDR2 YYNGEE. The CDR3 is made up of 14 amino acids. V trimming: 3 bases; J trimming: 4 bases; junction bases outside the gene matches: 3. The CDR3 spells CASSAGTGGYEQYF. CDR3 DNA sequence: TGTGCCAGCAGCGCGGGGACAGGGGGATACGAGCAGTACTTC. The full variable domain, with the rest looked up from reference TRBV9 and TRBJ2-7, is DSGVTQTPKHLITATGQRVTLRCSPRSGDLSVYWYQQSLDQGLQFLIQYYNGEERAKGNILERFSAQQFPDLHSELNLSSLELGDSALYFCASSAGTGGYEQYFGPGTRLTVT.

The chain joins TRBV18 to TRBJ2-5, with 7 bases identical to TRBD1. The CDR3 has 12 residues. The ends lost 8 bases at V and 2 bases at J; junction bases unmatched: 2. CDR1 is KGHSH and CDR2 is LQKENI in the germline V gene. This CDR3 reads CASRQGQETQYF. The CDR3 DNA follows: TGTGCCAGCCGACAGGGTCAAGAGACCCAGTACTTC.

This clone was picked up one time. V usage is TRBV7-6 and J usage is TRBJ2-3; D not certain. Per the germline V gene, CDR1 is SGHVS and CDR2 is FNYEAQ. This CDR3 is built from 12 residues. Between the trimmed V and J ends, which lost 3 bases and 4 bases, there was a span of 5 bases. The CDR3 loop is CASSFSADTQYF. CDR3 sequence (DNA): TGTGCCAGCAGCTTTTCCGCAGATACGCAGTATTTT.

The CDR3 DNA follows: TGTGCCAGCAGTTACTCGGCCAGGGGGCAACAGCCCCAGCATTTT. As protein: CASSYSARGQQPQHF. The gene calls are TRBV6-5 and TRBJ1-5; 8 bases are shared with TRBD1. The ends lost 0 bases at V and 7 bases at J; junction bases unmatched: 5. CDR3 length: 15 residues. Looked up from germline, CDR1 is MNHEY and CDR2 is SVGAGI.

This chain uses TRBV27 with TRBJ1-3; weak D call: TRBD1 (5 bases). Germline V gives CDR1 MNHEY, CDR2 SMNVEV (reference sequence). With 7 bases removed from V and 3 bases from J, the gap between germline ends came to 19 bases. CDR3 length: 16 residues. The CDR3 loop reads CASNRAGESFGNTIYF. As DNA, the CDR3 is TGTGCCAGCAACCGAGCGGGGGAATCTTTTGGAAACACCATATATTTT.

This chain links TRBV2 with TRBJ2-2, with TRBD2 matching over 9 bases. Germline CDR1 is SNHLY and CDR2 is FYNNEI. V dropped 8 bases and J dropped 6; count of bases not matched to a gene: 4. The CDR3 covers 13 residues. As DNA, the CDR3 is TGTGCCAGCGTTATAGCGGGGGCCGGGGAGCTGTTTTTT. This sequence encodes CASVIAGAGELFF.

J is TRBJ2-7 and V is TRBV7-9; D perhaps matches TRBD1 (6 bases). Between the trimmed V and J ends, which lost 6 bases and 0 bases, there was a span of 9 bases. The CDR3 extends over 13 amino acids. Germline lookup yields CDR1 SEHNR and CDR2 FQNEAQ (reference sequence). The CDR3, as DNA: TGTGCCAGCAGGTCGGACAGCTCCTACGAGCAGTACTTC. It specifies CASRSDSSYEQYF.

The gene calls are TRBV27 and TRBJ2-7, with D uncertain. The CDR3 extends over 13 amino acids. The V end was cut by 3 bases, the J end by 1 base, with 7 bases between. The germline CDR1 and CDR2 sequences are MNHEY and SMNVEV (reference sequence). CDR3 nucleotide sequence: TGTGCCAGCAGTTTCAGCGTATCCTACGAGCAGTACTTC. It yields the protein CASSFSVSYEQYF.

The chain employs TRBV10-3 and TRBJ2-1; 7 nucleotides align to TRBD1. Germline V gene lookup returns CDR1 ENHRY and CDR2 SYGVKD. This CDR3 has 15 residues. The trim removed 4 bases at V and 7 bases at J, leaving 10 bases unmatched. The CDR3 DNA reads as TGTGCCATCAGTGTTACAGGGGATGGAAAGAATGAGCAGTTCTTC. Translating it yields CAISVTGDGKNEQFF.

J is TRBJ2-1 and V is TRBV27; 8 nucleotides align to TRBD1. CDR3 length equals 14 residues. Per germline, CDR1 MNHEY and CDR2 SMNVEV (reference sequence). J lost 8 bases, V lost 5 bases, and 8 bases had no gene match. CDR3 in DNA: TGTGCCAGCAGTACACAACAGGGGGACGATGAGCAGTTCTTC. Its protein product is CASSTQQGDDEQFF.

The chain recombines TRBV4-3 with TRBJ2-3; 10 positions match TRBD1. The CDR3 contains 14 residues. Germline lookup yields CDR1 LGHNA and CDR2 YSLEER. The J segment lost 5 bases and the V segment lost 6 bases, leaving 5 bases of the junction unmatched. The CDR3: CASRTGTGEDTQYF. The CDR3 region has the DNA TGCGCCAGCAGGACCGGGACAGGGGAAGATACGCAGTATTTT.

The chain combines TRBV12-5 with TRBJ2-7; D is perhaps TRBD2 (6 bases). Germline values: CDR1 LGHNT, CDR2 FRNRAP. This CDR3 is 17 amino acids long. Trimming stripped 0 bases from V and 0 bases from J, with 15 bases between. The CDR3 region is CASGLVRVGGYSYEQYF. CDR3 in DNA: TGTGCTAGTGGTTTGGTAAGGGTCGGAGGGTACTCCTACGAGCAGTACTTC.

V gene TRBV14 combines with J gene TRBJ1-1; no reliable D call. The length of the CDR3 is 12 residues. Between the trimmed V and J ends, which lost 5 bases and 7 bases, there was a span of 11 bases. Germline assignment: CDR1 SGHDN and CDR2 FVKESK. CDR3 DNA sequence: TGTGCCAGCAGCGTCCCAGGCCTTGAAGCTTTCTTT. Protein sequence: CASSVPGLEAFF.

This chain uses TRBV9 with TRBJ2-2; possible D gene TRBD2, 5 bases. The CDR3 is 13 amino acids. Germline V gene lookup returns CDR1 SGDLS and CDR2 YYNGEE. The ends were cut back, 0 bases at V and 5 bases at J, with 5 bases in the middle. The DNA of the CDR3 is TGTGCCAGCAGCGTAGGAGGGACCGGGGAGCTGTTTTTT. This gives the protein CASSVGGTGELFF.